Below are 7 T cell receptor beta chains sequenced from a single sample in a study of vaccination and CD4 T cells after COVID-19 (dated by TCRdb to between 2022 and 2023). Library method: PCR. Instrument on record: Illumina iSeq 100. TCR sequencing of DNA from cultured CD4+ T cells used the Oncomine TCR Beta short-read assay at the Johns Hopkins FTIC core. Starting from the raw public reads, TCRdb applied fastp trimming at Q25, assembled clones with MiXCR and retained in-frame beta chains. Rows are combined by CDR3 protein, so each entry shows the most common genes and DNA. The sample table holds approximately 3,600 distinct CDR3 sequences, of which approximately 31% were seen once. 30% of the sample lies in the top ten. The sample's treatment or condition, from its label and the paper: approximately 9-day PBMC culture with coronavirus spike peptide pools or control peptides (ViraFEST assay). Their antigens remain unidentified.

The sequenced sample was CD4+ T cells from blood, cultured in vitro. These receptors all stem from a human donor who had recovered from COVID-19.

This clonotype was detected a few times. The CDR3 DNA is TGTGCCAGCAGTTTCGGGGGGAGTGTCTATGGCTACACCTTC. It specifies CASSFGGSVYGYTF. The chain couples TRBV12-3 or TRBV12-4 to TRBJ1-2; D might be TRBD1 (5 bases). This CDR3 contains 14 residues. Trimming pared 3 bases from V and 4 bases from J, leaving 12 bases between.

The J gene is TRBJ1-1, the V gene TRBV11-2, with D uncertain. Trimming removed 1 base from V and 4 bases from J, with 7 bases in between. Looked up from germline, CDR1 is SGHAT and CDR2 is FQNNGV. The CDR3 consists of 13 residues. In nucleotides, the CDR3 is TGTGCCAGCAGCTTAGGAGGACGCACTGAAGCTTTCTTT. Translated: CASSLGGRTEAFF.

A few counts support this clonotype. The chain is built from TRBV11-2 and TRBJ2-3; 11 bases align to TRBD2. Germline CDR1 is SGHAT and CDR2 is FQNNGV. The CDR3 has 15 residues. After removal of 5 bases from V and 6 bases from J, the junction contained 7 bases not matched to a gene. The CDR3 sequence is CASSALAGGRDTQYF. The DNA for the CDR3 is TGTGCCAGCAGCGCTCTAGCGGGGGGAAGGGATACGCAGTATTTT. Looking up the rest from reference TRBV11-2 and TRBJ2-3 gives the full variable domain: EAGVAQSPRYKIIEKRQSVAFWCNPISGHATLYWYQQILGQGPKLLIQFQNNGVVDDSQLPKDRFSAERLKGVDSTLKIQPAKLEDSAVYLCASSALAGGRDTQYFGPGTRLTVL.

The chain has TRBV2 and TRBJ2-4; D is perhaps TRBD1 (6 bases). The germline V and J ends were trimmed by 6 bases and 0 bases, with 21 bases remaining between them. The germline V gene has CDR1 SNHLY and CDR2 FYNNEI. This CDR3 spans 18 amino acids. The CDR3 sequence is CASRPRTRGGLAKNIQYF. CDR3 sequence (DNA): TGTGCCAGCAGACCCAGGACACGAGGGGGTCTAGCCAAAAACATTCAGTACTTC. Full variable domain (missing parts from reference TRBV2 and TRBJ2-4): EPEVTQTPSHQVTQMGQEVILRCVPISNHLYFYWYRQILGQKVEFLVSFYNNEISEKSEIFDDQFSVERPDGSNFTLKIRSTKLEDSAMYFCASRPRTRGGLAKNIQYFGAGTRLSVL.

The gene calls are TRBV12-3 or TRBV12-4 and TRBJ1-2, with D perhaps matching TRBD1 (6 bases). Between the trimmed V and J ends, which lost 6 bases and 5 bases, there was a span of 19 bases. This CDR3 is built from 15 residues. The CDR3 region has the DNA TGTGCCAGCAGACACCGGGACATTTTTCTGTATGGCTACACCTTC. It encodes CASRHRDIFLYGYTF.

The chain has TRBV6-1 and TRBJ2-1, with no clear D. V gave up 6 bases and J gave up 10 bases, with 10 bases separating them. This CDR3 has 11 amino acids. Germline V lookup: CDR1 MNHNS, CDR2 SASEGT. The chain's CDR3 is CASRKLGEQFF. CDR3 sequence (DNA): TGTGCCAGCAGAAAGCTGGGGGAGCAGTTCTTC.

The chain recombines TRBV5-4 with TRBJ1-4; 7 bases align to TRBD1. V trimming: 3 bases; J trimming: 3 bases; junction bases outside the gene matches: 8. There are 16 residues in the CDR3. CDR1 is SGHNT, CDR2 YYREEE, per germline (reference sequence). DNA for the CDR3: TGTGCCAGCAGCTCGAACAGGGGATTAGCTAATGAAAAACTGTTTTTT. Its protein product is CASSSNRGLANEKLFF.